This TCR beta chain was recovered during a study of blood T cell repertoires in COVID-19. Trimming pared 5 bases from V and 3 bases from J, leaving 13 bases between. CDR3 length: 14 amino acids. CDR1 and CDR2 (germline): LNHDA, SQIVND (reference sequence). The protocol was immunoSEQ multiplex PCR, while the TCRdb copy is restricted to in-frame clones and leaves out a portion. The sample carries 200,000 to 250,000 clones, roughly 86% recorded once. The receptor was isolated from a woman in her 30s who had recovered from COVID-19. Sequenced sample: peripheral blood. V is TRBV19 and J is TRBJ1-2, with D uncertain. The CDR3 sequence: CASSLGDLDYGYTF. CDR3 DNA: TGTGCCAGTAGTCTGGGAGATCTCGACTATGGCTACACCTTC.